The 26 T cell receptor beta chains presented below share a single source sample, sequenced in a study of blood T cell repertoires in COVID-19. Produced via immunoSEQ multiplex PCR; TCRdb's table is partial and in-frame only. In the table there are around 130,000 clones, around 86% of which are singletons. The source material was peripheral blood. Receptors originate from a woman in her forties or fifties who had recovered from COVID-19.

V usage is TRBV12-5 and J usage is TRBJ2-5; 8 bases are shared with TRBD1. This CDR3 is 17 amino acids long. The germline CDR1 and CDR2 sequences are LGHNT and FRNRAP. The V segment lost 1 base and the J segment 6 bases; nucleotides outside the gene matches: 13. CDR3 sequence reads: CASGLALLRTGLKTQYF. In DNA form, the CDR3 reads TGTGCTAGTGGTTTGGCTCTCCTTCGGACAGGGCTAAAGACCCAGTACTTC.

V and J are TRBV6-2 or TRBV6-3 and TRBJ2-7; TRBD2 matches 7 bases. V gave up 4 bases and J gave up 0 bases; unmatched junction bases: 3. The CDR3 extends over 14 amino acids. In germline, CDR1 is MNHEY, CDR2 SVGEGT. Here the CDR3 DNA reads TGTGCCAGCAGTTGGCTAGCGGACTCCTACGAGCAGTACTTC. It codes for CASSWLADSYEQYF.

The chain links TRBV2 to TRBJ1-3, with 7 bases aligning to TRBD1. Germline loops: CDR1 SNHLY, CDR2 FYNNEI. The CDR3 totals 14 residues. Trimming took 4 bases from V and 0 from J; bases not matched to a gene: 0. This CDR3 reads CASSAGGSGNTIYF. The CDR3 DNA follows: TGTGCCAGCAGTGCAGGGGGCTCTGGAAACACCATATATTTT.

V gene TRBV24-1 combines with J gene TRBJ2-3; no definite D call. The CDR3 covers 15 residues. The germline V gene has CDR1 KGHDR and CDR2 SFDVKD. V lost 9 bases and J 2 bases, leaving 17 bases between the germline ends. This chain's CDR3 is CATGGSIGSTDTQYF. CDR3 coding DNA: TGTGCCACCGGTGGTTCGATCGGGTCCACAGATACGCAGTATTTT.

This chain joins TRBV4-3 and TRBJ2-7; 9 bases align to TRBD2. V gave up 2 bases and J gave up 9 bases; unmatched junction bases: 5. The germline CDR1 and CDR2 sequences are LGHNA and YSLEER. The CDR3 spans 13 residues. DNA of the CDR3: TGCGCCAGCAGCCAACACCTAGCGGGACGGCAGTACTTC. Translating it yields CASSQHLAGRQYF.

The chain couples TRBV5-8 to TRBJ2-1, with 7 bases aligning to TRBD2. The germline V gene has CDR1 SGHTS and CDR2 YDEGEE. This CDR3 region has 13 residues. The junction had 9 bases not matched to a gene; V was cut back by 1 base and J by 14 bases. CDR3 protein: CASSLLAGDSEFF. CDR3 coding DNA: TGTGCCAGCAGCTTGCTGGCGGGAGATTCTGAGTTCTTC.

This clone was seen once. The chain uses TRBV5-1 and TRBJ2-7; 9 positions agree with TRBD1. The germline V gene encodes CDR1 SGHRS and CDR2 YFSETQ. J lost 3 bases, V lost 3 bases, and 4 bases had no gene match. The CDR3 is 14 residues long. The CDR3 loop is CASSSGQGNYEQYF. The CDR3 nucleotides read TGCGCCAGCAGCTCGGGACAGGGAAACTACGAGCAGTACTTC.

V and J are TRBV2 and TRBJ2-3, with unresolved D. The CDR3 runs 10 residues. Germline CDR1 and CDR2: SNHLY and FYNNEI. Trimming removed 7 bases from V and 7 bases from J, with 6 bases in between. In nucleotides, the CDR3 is TGTGCCAGCACCGTCTATACGCAGTATTTT. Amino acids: CASTVYTQYF. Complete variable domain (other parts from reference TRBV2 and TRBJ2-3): EPEVTQTPSHQVTQMGQEVILRCVPISNHLYFYWYRQILGQKVEFLVSFYNNEISEKSEIFDDQFSVERPDGSNFTLKIRSTKLEDSAMYFCASTVYTQYFGPGTRLTVL.

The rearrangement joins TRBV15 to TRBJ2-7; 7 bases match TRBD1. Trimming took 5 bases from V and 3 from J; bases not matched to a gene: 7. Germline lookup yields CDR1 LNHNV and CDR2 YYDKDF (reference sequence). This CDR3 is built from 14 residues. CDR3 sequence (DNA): TGTGCCACCAGCCCGAGACAGGGCAGCTACGAGCAGTACTTC. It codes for CATSPRQGSYEQYF.

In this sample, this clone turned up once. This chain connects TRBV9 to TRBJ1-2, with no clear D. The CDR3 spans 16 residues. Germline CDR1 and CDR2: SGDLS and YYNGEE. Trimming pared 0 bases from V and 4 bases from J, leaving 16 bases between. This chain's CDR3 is CASSVGVSEEGYGYTF. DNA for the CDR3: TGTGCCAGCAGCGTAGGTGTATCAGAGGAGGGCTATGGCTACACCTTC. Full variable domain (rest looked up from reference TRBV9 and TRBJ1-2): DSGVTQTPKHLITATGQRVTLRCSPRSGDLSVYWYQQSLDQGLQFLIQYYNGEERAKGNILERFSAQQFPDLHSELNLSSLELGDSALYFCASSVGVSEEGYGYTFGSGTRLTVV.

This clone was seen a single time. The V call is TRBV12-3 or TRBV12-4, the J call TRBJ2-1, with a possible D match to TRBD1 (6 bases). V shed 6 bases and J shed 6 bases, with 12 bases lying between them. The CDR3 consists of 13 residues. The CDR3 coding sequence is TGTGCCAGCAGACGGGGACACTCCAATGAGCAGTTCTTC. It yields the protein CASRRGHSNEQFF.

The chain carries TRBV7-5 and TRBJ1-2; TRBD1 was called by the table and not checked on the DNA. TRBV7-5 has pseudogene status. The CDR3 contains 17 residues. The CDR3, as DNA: TGTGCCAGAAGCGAGCAAATAACAGGGGGCCAGTATCATGGCTACACCTTC. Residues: CARSEQITGGQYHGYTF.

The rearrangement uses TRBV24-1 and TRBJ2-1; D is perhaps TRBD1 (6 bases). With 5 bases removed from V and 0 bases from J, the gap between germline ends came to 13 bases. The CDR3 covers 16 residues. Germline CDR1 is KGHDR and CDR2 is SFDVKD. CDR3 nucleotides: TGTGCCACCAGTGGAGTAGGGGGATACTCCTACAATGAGCAGTTCTTC. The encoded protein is CATSGVGGYSYNEQFF.

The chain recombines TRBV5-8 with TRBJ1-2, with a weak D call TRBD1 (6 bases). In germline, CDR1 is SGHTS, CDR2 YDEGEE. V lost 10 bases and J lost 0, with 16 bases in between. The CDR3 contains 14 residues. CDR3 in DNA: TGTGCCCCCCGTGCTAGGGGGACTAACTATGGCTACACCTTC. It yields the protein CAPRARGTNYGYTF.

The CDR3 DNA reads as TGTGCCAGTCCCTCCCGGGGGGGCGTCCACGAGCAGTACTTC. Translation gives CASPSRGGVHEQYF. V is TRBV28 and J is TRBJ2-7, with 8 bases that match TRBD2. The CDR3 loop spans 14 amino acids. Germline-derived CDR1 and CDR2 are MDHEN and SYDVKM. Trimming cost V 9 bases and J 5 bases; bases outside gene matches: 12.

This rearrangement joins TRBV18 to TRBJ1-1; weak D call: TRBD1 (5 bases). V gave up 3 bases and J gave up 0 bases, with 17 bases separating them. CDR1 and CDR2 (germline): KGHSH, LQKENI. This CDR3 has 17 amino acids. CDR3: CASSPTVIPGLNTEAFF. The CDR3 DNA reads TGTGCCAGCTCACCTACCGTAATCCCAGGGCTGAACACTGAAGCTTTCTTT.

CDR3 nucleotides: TGTGCCAGCAGCTATCACCCTGGGACAGGGGGGGCCGGGCAGTACTTC. This translates into CASSYHPGTGGAGQYF. The genes are TRBV11-2 and TRBJ2-7, with TRBD1 identical over 11 bases. The CDR3 has 16 residues. From germline, CDR1 is SGHAT and CDR2 FQNNGV. V lost 4 bases and J lost 9; bases outside the gene matches: 14.

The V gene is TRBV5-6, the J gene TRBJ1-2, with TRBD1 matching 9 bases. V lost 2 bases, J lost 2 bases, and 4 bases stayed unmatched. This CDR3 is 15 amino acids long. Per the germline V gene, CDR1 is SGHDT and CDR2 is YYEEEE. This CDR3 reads CASSFWDRVNYGYTF. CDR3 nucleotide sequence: TGTGCCAGCAGCTTTTGGGACAGGGTAAACTATGGCTACACCTTC.

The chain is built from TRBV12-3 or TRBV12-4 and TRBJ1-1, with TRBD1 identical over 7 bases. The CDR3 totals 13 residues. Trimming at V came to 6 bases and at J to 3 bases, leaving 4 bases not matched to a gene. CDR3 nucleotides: TGTGCCAGCAGACCTACAGGGGACACTGAAGCTTTCTTT. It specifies CASRPTGDTEAFF.

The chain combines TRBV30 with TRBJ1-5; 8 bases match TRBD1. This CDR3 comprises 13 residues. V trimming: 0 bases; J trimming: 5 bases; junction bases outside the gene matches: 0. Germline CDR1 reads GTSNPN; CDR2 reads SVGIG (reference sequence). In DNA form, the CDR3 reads TGTGCCTGGAGTGTACAGGGGGATCAGCCCCAGCATTTT. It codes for CAWSVQGDQPQHF. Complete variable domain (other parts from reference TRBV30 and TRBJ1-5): SQTIHQWPATLVQPVGSPLSLECTVEGTSNPNLYWYRQAAGRGLQLLFYSVGIGQISSEVPQNLSASRPQDRQFILSSKKLLLSDSGFYLCAWSVQGDQPQHFGDGTRLSIL.

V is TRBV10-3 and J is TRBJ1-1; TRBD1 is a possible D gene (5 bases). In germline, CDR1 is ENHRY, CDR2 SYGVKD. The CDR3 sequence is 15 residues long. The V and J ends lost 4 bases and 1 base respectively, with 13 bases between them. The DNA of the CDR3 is TGTGCCATCAGTGGGATCCGGGGGGGGAACACTGAAGCTTTCTTT. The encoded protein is CAISGIRGGNTEAFF.

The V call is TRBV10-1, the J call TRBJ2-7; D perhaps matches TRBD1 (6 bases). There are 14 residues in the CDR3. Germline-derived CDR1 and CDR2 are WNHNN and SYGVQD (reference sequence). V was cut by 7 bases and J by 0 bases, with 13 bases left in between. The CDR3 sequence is CASNLGQSSYEQYF. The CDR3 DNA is TGCGCCAGCAACTTAGGACAGAGCTCCTACGAGCAGTACTTC.

CDR3 region: CASSLRTSGDAGELFF. CDR3 nucleotides: TGCGCCAGCAGCTTAAGGACTAGCGGGGATGCCGGGGAGCTGTTTTTT. The J gene is TRBJ2-2, the V gene TRBV5-1; TRBD2 matches at 12 bases. Per the germline V gene, CDR1 is SGHRS and CDR2 is YFSETQ. V shed 2 bases and J 6 bases; nucleotides not matched to a gene: 5. This CDR3 spans 16 amino acids.

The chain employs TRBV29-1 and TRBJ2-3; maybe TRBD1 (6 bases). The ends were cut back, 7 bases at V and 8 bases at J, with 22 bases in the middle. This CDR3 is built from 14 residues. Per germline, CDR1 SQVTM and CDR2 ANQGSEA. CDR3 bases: TGCAGCGGGCAACTTCAGGGGCTCTTAACTACGCAGTATTTT. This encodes CSGQLQGLLTTQYF.

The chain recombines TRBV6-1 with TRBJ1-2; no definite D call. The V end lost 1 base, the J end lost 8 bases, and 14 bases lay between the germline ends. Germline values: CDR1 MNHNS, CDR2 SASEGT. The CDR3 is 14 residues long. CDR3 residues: CASSEVGSGSGYTF. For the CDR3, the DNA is TGTGCCAGCAGTGAAGTGGGGTCGGGGTCCGGCTACACCTTC.

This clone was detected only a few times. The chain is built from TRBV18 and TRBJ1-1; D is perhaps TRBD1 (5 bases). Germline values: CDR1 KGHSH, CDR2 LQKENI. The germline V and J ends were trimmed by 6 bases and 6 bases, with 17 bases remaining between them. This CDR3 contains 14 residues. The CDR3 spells CASSPAGGDAEAFF. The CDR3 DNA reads TGTGCCAGCTCCCCGGCGGGGGGGGACGCTGAAGCTTTCTTT.